This T cell receptor beta chain was retrieved from a study of regulatory and conventional T cells in RAG deficiency. Whole-study results and caveats: Other subsets showed 9 to 10-fold reductions, but Treg unique TCR beta sequences fell roughly 93-fold in these patients. Omenn CD25-high CD127-low cells may be activated cells, not true Tregs. Omenn patients showed >90% Treg-Tconv overlap and shorter CDR3 lengths. RAG-deficient patients showed markedly lower Shannon entropy and higher Simpson indices than control T-cell subsets.

Between the trimmed V and J ends, which lost 2 bases and 7 bases, there was a span of 15 bases. From germline, CDR1 is SGHTA and CDR2 FQGNSA. The CDR3 has 15 amino acids. Data came from immunoSEQ multiplex PCR; TCRdb stores just in-frame clones and leaves some out. Of about 46,000 clones detected, more than 80% appear once; the ten largest clones hold around 0.5%. Conventional CD4+ T cells were sorted from blood as CD25-low CD127-high cells. With regard to this clone: The antigen is undetermined.

These data were likewise used in another study, on regulatory T cells. As reported in that work: Amplification used 52 TRBV primers and 13 TRBJ primers.

The chain employs TRBV7-2 and TRBJ2-1; D might be TRBD2 (6 bases). The sequenced material came from CD4+ effector T cells sorted from blood. This TCR was sampled from a human donor in good health. CDR3 protein: CASSLRRESGNEQFF. DNA of the CDR3: TGTGCCAGCAGCTTACGACGGGAGTCGGGGAATGAGCAGTTCTTC.